Listed below are T cell receptor beta chains from one sample, sequenced in a study of T cell repertoires in cytomegalovirus infection. From the reads, TCRdb called clonotypes with MiXCR, one entry per CDR3 protein. The top ten clones hold around 2.8% of a sample with roughly 720,000 distinct CDR3 sequences, less than 40% of them seen once. Sequencing was performed on PBMCs. The receptors originated from a human donor in good health (CMV status not recorded). Some clones in this sample may be carry-over from other donors' samples. Both conserved end residues are part of each CDR3. D genes are given only for firm matches. A clone size is listed for some rows: how often the clone was seen (once, few, many), or a class if it is expanded.

J | D | size | V | DNA | CDR3
TRBJ2-5 | TRBD2 | NA | TRBV7-6 | TGTGCCAGCAGCTTTCCCAAAATGGGACTAGCGGGGGTCGGGGAGACCCAGTACTTC | CASSFPKMGLAGVGETQYF
TRBJ1-5 | NA | few | TRBV28 | TGTGCCAGCAGTTTCAGCAGGTCCAATCAGCCCCAGCATTTT | CASSFSRSNQPQHF
TRBJ2-1 | TRBD2 | few | TRBV27 | TGTGCCAGCAGTTCGGCTAGCGGCTCCTACAATGAGCAGTTCTTC | CASSSASGSYNEQFF
TRBJ1-4 | NA | few | TRBV10-3 | TGTGCCATCAGTGAGTCGGTAGGGATCCCAACTAATGAAAAACTGTTTTTT | CAISESVGIPTNEKLFF
TRBJ2-1 | NA | many | TRBV28 | TGTGCCAGCATGGTGGTCCTTAGCTCCTACAATGAGCAGTTCTTC | CASMVVLSSYNEQFF
TRBJ2-1 | TRBD2 | few | TRBV6-5 | TGTGCCAGCTGGGGGGGTATAAATGAGCAGTTCTTC | CASWGGINEQFF
TRBJ1-5 | NA | NA | TRBV19 | TGTGCCAGTAGACGTGGGACCGGTTATAGCAATCAGCCCCAGCATTTT | CASRRGTGYSNQPQHF
TRBJ1-1 | TRBD1 | many | TRBV12-3/TRBV12-4 | TGTGCCAGCAGCGTCGGGACAGGGGGCACTGAAGCTTTCTTT | CASSVGTGGTEAFF
TRBJ2-1 | NA | once | TRBV23-1 | TGCGCCAGCAGTCAACCCCCCGTAAAGACGTCCTACAATGAGCAGTTCTTC | CASSQPPVKTSYNEQFF
TRBJ2-5 | NA | NA | TRBV7-8 | TGTGCCAGCAGCTTACCCAGGGTATTTGTCCGGGAGACCCAGTACTTC | CASSLPRVFVRETQYF
TRBJ2-1 | TRBD2 | NA | TRBV6-2/TRBV6-3 | TGTGCCAGCAGTTACTCGAAGGGACTAGCGGGAGCATACAATGAGCCGTTCTTC | CASSYSKGLAGAYNEPFF
TRBJ2-2 | TRBD1 | few | TRBV19 | TGTGCCAGTAGTACTTACGCCGGGACAGGGATCACCGGGGAGCTGTTTTTT | CASSTYAGTGITGELFF
TRBJ2-7 | NA | NA | TRBV7-2 | TGTGCCAGCAGCTTAGGGGACCCGGCTCGCACCTACGAGCAGTACTTC | CASSLGDPARTYEQYF
TRBJ1-5 | NA | NA | TRBV5-6 | TGTGCCAGCAGCACCGGACGGAGTAATCAGCCCCAGCATTTT | CASSTGRSNQPQHF
TRBJ2-7 | NA | few | TRBV12-3/TRBV12-4 | TGTGCCAGCAGAGTCCAGTCGGGAGTCTACGAGCAGTACTTC | CASRVQSGVYEQYF
TRBJ1-5 | NA | few | TRBV6-1 | TGTGCCAGCAGTGAAGCGGGGGGGGACAATCAGCCCCAGCATTTT | CASSEAGGDNQPQHF
TRBJ2-5 | NA | NA | TRBV6-5 | TGTGCCAGCAGTCGGGTGATGGAAGAGACCCAGTACTTC | CASSRVMEETQYF
TRBJ1-2 | NA | few | TRBV6-4 | TGTGCCAGGACTGTCGAGGGGAACTATGGCTACACCTTC | CARTVEGNYGYTF
TRBJ2-7 | TRBD2 | few | TRBV20-1 | TGCAGTGCTAGAGATACGCGGCGGGGGGTTTACGAGCAGTACTTC | CSARDTRRGVYEQYF
TRBJ1-4 | NA | few | TRBV12-3/TRBV12-4 | TGTGCCAGCAGTTCGGGGGCTCGAGTTGAAAAACTGTTTTTT | CASSSGARVEKLFF
TRBJ1-6 | TRBD1 | NA | TRBV28 | TGTGCCAGCAGTTTCGACAGGGTAGCTGGCTGGCCCCTCCACTTT | CASSFDRVAGWPLHF
TRBJ2-3 | NA | many | TRBV7-2 | TGTGCCAGCAGCTCGAACCCGGGCCACGAGCCGCAGTATTTT | CASSSNPGHEPQYF
TRBJ2-1 | NA | few | TRBV27 | TGTGCCAGCAGTTTAAAGGCAGGGCATTCGTACAATGAGCAGTTCTTC | CASSLKAGHSYNEQFF
TRBJ1-6 | TRBD1 | NA | TRBV7-2 | TGTGCCAGCAGCCATCAGGACAGGGGAGGATCACCCCTCCACTTT | CASSHQDRGGSPLHF
TRBJ2-2 | NA | few | TRBV6-1 | TGTGCCAGCAGTGAACAAAGGGGAGCGAACACCGGGGAGCTGTTTTTT | CASSEQRGANTGELFF
TRBJ2-1 | NA | few | TRBV7-2 | TGTGCCAGCAGCTTAGATCCGGGGAGCTCCTACAATGAGCAGTTCTTC | CASSLDPGSSYNEQFF
TRBJ1-5 | NA | few | TRBV24-1 | TGTGCCACCAGTGAGGGGGTAGACGGTACTAGCAATCAGCCCCAGCATTTT | CATSEGVDGTSNQPQHF
TRBJ1-1 | TRBD1 | few | TRBV30 | TGTGCCTGGGTGAAACGGGACAGGAACACTGAAGCTTTCTTT | CAWVKRDRNTEAFF
TRBJ1-1 | TRBD1 | NA | TRBV12-3/TRBV12-4 | TGTGCCAGCAGTTTGAAGGGGGCAAGCACTGAAGCTTTCTTT | CASSLKGASTEAFF
TRBJ2-7 | TRBD1 | few | TRBV29-1 | TGCAGCGTTATCGTGGGGACAGGGGACTACGAGCAGTACTTC | CSVIVGTGDYEQYF
TRBJ2-5 | NA | few | TRBV7-2 | TGTGCCAGCAGCCCCTCACAGGGAGAGACCCAGTACTTC | CASSPSQGETQYF
TRBJ2-3 | TRBD2 | NA | TRBV6-1 | TGTGCCAGCAGTGAATCGGGACTAGCGGTTAACTGGGGTACGCAGTATTTT | CASSESGLAVNWGTQYF
TRBJ2-7 | NA | NA | TRBV12-3/TRBV12-4 | TGTGCCAGCAGCCTCCGACGGAGGGAGAAGTACTTC | CASSLRRREKYF
TRBJ2-1 | TRBD2 | NA | TRBV12-3/TRBV12-4 | TGTGCCAGCAGTTTCCCCCCCGGGGGAGGGCCCCTAAATGAGCAGTTCTTC | CASSFPPGGGPLNEQFF
TRBJ1-2 | NA | once | TRBV4-1 | TGCGCCAGCAGCCCAGGGTTTAGCTATGGCTACACCTTC | CASSPGFSYGYTF
TRBJ2-2 | NA | NA | TRBV10-3 | TGTGCCATCAGCAAGGTTATCACCGGGGAGCTGTTTTTT | CAISKVITGELFF
TRBJ2-1 | NA | few | TRBV28 | TGTGCCAGCAGTTCCCCCTCTTGGGGTGAGCAGTTCTTC | CASSSPSWGEQFF
TRBJ2-7 | NA | few | TRBV28 | TGTGCCAGCAGTCCACCCTCTCCGGGACTCAAGGAGCAGTACTTC | CASSPPSPGLKEQYF
TRBJ1-6 | NA | many | TRBV7-9 | TGTGCCAGCAGCCGTGACAGGTCTTCACCCCTCCACTTT | CASSRDRSSPLHF
TRBJ1-4 | NA | NA | TRBV2 | TGTGCCAGCAGCCTCCATGAAAAACTGTTTTTT | CASSLHEKLFF
TRBJ1-4 | NA | once | TRBV7-8 | TGTGCCAGCAGCCAATTCCCAGGGAATGAAAAACTGTTTTTT | CASSQFPGNEKLFF
TRBJ1-2 | NA | few | TRBV27 | TGTGCCAGCAGTTTATTAGGTGGGGCAGACGGTGGCTACACCTTC | CASSLLGGADGGYTF
TRBJ2-2 | NA | once | TRBV29-1 | TGCAGCGTTGAAAGGACTCAGGACACCGGGGAGCTGTTTTTT | CSVERTQDTGELFF
TRBJ2-3 | TRBD1 | many | TRBV28 | TGTGCCAGCAGTTCACCGGGACAGGGTAGCACAGATACGCAGTATTTT | CASSSPGQGSTDTQYF